A selection of T cell receptor beta chains follows, all from one sample in a study of T cells after yellow fever vaccination. TCRdb recomputed calls from the 5' RACE reads with MiXCR, one row per CDR3 protein. The sample shows about 250,000 distinct CDR3 sequences, over 3% of them seen only once. Sequencing was performed on PBMCs, taken 15 days after the yellow fever booster vaccination. Every receptor here comes from a man between 18 and 29 years old who received the YFV17D yellow fever vaccine. Each CDR3 is given with its conserved first and last residue. D genes are given only for firm matches. Size tells how often a clone was seen (once, few, many) or the class of an expanded clone, and some rows leave it out.

>11|TRBJ2-5|-|TRBV11-2|-
CASTAMETQYF
TGTGCCAGCACTGCGATGGAGACCCAGTACTTC
>15|TRBJ1-1|-|TRBV7-9|many
CASSRASGMNTEAFF
TGTGCCAGCAGCCGAGCTTCGGGTATGAACACTGAAGCTTTCTTT
>13|TRBJ1-5|-|TRBV2|many
CASRGQSNQPQHF
TGTGCCAGCAGGGGGCAGTCCAATCAGCCCCAGCATTTT
>17|TRBJ2-3|TRBD2|TRBV9|-
CASSTRTSGGVTDTQYF
TGTGCCAGCAGCACCCGGACTAGCGGGGGGGTAACAGATACGCAGTATTTT
>15|TRBJ1-6|-|TRBV21-1|many
CASSRRDRDNSPLHF
TGTGCCAGCAGCCGCCGGGACAGGGATAATTCACCCCTCCACTTT
>14|TRBJ1-4|-|TRBV6-5|many
CASSYSGGKEKLFF
TGTGCCAGCAGTTACTCGGGAGGGAAGGAAAAACTGTTTTTT
>13|TRBJ2-1|-|TRBV6-1|many
CASSARLVYEQFF
TGTGCCAGCAGTGCCAGACTAGTCTATGAGCAGTTCTTC
>14|TRBJ1-5|-|TRBV5-1|many
CASSTGTGDQPQHF
TGCGCCAGCAGCACCGGGACTGGGGATCAGCCCCAGCATTTT
>17|TRBJ2-5|TRBD2|TRBV5-1|-
CASSVGTTRLHQETQYF
TGCGCCAGCAGCGTCGGGACTACGAGACTGCACCAAGAGACCCAGTACTTC
>15|TRBJ1-5|-|TRBV20-1|many
CSAREGEQDNQPQHF
TGCAGTGCTAGGGAAGGAGAACAGGACAATCAGCCCCAGCATTTT
>12|TRBJ2-7|-|TRBV29-1|many
CSAITGGYEQYF
TGCAGCGCCATCACCGGGGGTTACGAGCAGTACTTC
>12|TRBJ1-2|-|TRBV30|many
CAWSVLGDGYTF
TGTGCCTGGAGTGTACTTGGGGATGGCTACACCTTC
>11|TRBJ1-2|-|TRBV20-1|many
CSALGRYGYTF
TGCAGTGCTCTAGGGCGGTATGGCTACACCTTC
>18|TRBJ1-5|TRBD1|TRBV7-9|many
CASSYYHVRTGVNQPQHF
TGTGCCAGCAGCTACTACCACGTAAGGACAGGGGTAAATCAGCCCCAGCATTTT
>17|TRBJ2-4|-|TRBV3-1|many
CASSQDSFLQAKNIQYF
TGTGCCAGCAGCCAAGATTCCTTTCTTCAAGCCAAAAACATTCAGTACTTC
>16|TRBJ2-3|TRBD2|TRBV5-8|many
CASSDRLAGVPDTQYF
TGTGCCAGCAGCGATAGACTAGCGGGGGTCCCAGATACGCAGTATTTT
>15|TRBJ2-4|TRBD2|TRBV5-6|many
CASSNLGGAKNIQYF
TGTGCCAGCAGCAACCTCGGGGGGGCCAAAAACATTCAGTACTTC
>16|TRBJ1-1|TRBD1|TRBV7-2|many
CASSSFPGGRGTEAFF
TGTGCCAGCAGCTCCTTTCCAGGGGGCAGGGGCACTGAAGCTTTCTTT
>14|TRBJ2-5|TRBD1|TRBV5-1|many
CASSVGTGRETQYF
TGCGCCAGCAGCGTAGGGACAGGGCGAGAGACCCAGTACTTC
>15|TRBJ2-2|-|TRBV7-7|many
CASSPELRGGGELFF
TGTGCTAGCAGCCCGGAGCTAAGGGGCGGAGGGGAGCTGTTTTTT
>13|TRBJ1-4|-|TRBV5-1|many
CASARTVNEKLFF
TGCGCCAGTGCCCGGACCGTTAATGAAAAACTGTTTTTT
>13|TRBJ1-2|-|TRBV6-6|many
CASSLQEVRGYTF
TGTGCCAGCAGCCTCCAGGAGGTTCGAGGCTACACCTTC
>14|TRBJ2-5|TRBD2|TRBV6-5|many
CASSSSGASETQYF
TGTGCCAGCTCCTCTAGCGGGGCCTCGGAGACCCAGTACTTC
>13|TRBJ2-1|-|TRBV4-3|many
CASSQVGVHEQFF
TGCGCCAGCAGCCAAGTCGGTGTCCATGAGCAGTTCTTC
>15|TRBJ1-2|TRBD1|TRBV18|-
CASSPTGQGAVGYTF
TGTGCCAGCTCACCAACAGGACAGGGGGCCGTTGGCTACACCTTC
>15|TRBJ1-2|TRBD1|TRBV12-3/TRBV12-4|few
CASRPGQGSAYGYTF
TGTGCCAGCAGGCCTGGACAGGGGAGTGCCTATGGCTACACCTTC
>13|TRBJ1-2|TRBD1|TRBV12-3/TRBV12-4|many
CASWDSLNYGYTF
TGTGCCAGCTGGGACAGCCTCAACTATGGCTACACCTTC
>12|TRBJ2-5|TRBD2|TRBV3-1|many
CASGRGAETQYF
TGTGCCAGCGGGCGGGGGGCCGAGACCCAGTACTTC
>14|TRBJ2-1|-|TRBV5-1|many
CASTTGGAYNEQFF
TGCGCCAGCACCACCGGGGGCGCCTACAATGAGCAGTTCTTC
>15|TRBJ2-1|TRBD2|TRBV28|-
CASRPGTSGRNEQFF
TGTGCCAGCAGACCCGGGACTAGCGGGAGGAATGAGCAGTTCTTC
>16|TRBJ1-6|TRBD1|TRBV5-1|-
CASSFGQGVGNSPLHF
TGCGCCAGCAGCTTCGGGCAGGGGGTGGGGAATTCACCCCTCCACTTT
>15|TRBJ2-3|-|TRBV28|few
CASSPWGGQADTQYF
TGTGCCAGCAGTCCCTGGGGGGGCCAGGCAGATACGCAGTATTTT
>16|TRBJ1-5|-|TRBV12-3/TRBV12-4|-
CASRPPDMVFLQPQHF
TGTGCCAGCAGACCCCCAGATATGGTTTTTCTGCAGCCCCAGCATTTT
>15|TRBJ1-1|-|TRBV4-1|many
CASSPPQVPNTEAFF
TGCGCCAGCAGCCCCCCACAGGTTCCGAACACTGAAGCTTTCTTT
>15|TRBJ1-3|-|TRBV12-3/TRBV12-4|many
CASSSTGASGNTIYF
TGTGCCAGCAGTTCCACAGGTGCCTCTGGAAACACCATATATTTT
>13|TRBJ1-2|-|TRBV7-3|many
CASSFSRESGYTF
TGTGCCAGCAGCTTTTCGCGAGAGAGTGGCTACACCTTC
>15|TRBJ1-6|TRBD1|TRBV28|many
CASSFKGQGESPLHF
TGTGCCAGCAGTTTTAAGGGACAGGGGGAATCACCCCTCCACTTT
>14|TRBJ1-1|-|TRBV5-1|many
CASSAGPVNPEAFF
TGCGCCAGCAGCGCCGGGCCGGTAAACCCTGAAGCTTTCTTT
>17|TRBJ2-4|TRBD1|TRBV5-4|-
CASSRSGGKVAKNIQYF
TGTGCCAGCAGCAGATCAGGGGGCAAAGTAGCCAAAAACATTCAGTACTTC
>16|TRBJ1-5|-|TRBV4-3|many
CASSQYYGGGWQPQHF
TGCGCCAGCAGCCAATACTATGGCGGGGGCTGGCAGCCCCAGCATTTT
>14|TRBJ1-2|-|TRBV7-9|many
CASSPPGSNYGYTF
TGTGCCAGCAGCCCGCCGGGGTCTAACTATGGCTACACCTTC
>15|TRBJ1-5|-|TRBV4-3|many
CASSQGAGTHQPQHF
TGCGCCAGCAGCCAGGGCGCAGGGACCCATCAGCCCCAGCATTTT
>15|TRBJ1-4|TRBD1|TRBV3-1|many
CASSQGLGQGEKLFF
TGTGCCAGCAGCCAAGGACTAGGACAGGGTGAAAAACTGTTTTTT
>15|TRBJ1-5|TRBD1|TRBV4-1|many
CASSLQTGSNQPQHF
TGCGCCAGCAGCCTCCAGACAGGGTCCAATCAGCCCCAGCATTTT
>16|TRBJ2-7|TRBD2|TRBV10-3|many
CAISVGLAGGGHEQYF
TGTGCCATCAGTGTGGGACTAGCGGGGGGCGGCCACGAGCAGTACTTC
>19|TRBJ1-5|TRBD1|TRBV6-5|many
CASRSRDSRGFSSNQPQHF
TGTGCCAGCAGGTCCCGGGACAGCCGTGGATTTTCCAGCAATCAGCCCCAGCATTTT
>14|TRBJ2-7|-|TRBV25-1|few
CASSERVPPYEQYF
TGTGCCAGCAGTGAACGGGTCCCACCCTACGAGCAGTACTTC
>17|TRBJ1-5|TRBD1|TRBV19|many
CASSSPRDRGTGQPQHF
TGTGCCAGTAGTAGCCCCCGCGACAGGGGAACGGGTCAGCCCCAGCATTTT
>14|TRBJ1-2|TRBD1|TRBV18|many
CASSPEGATRGYTF
TGTGCCAGCTCACCCGAGGGGGCGACGCGAGGCTACACCTTC
>13|TRBJ1-4|TRBD1|TRBV7-2|many
CASSRQGDEKLFF
TGTGCCAGCAGCCGACAGGGGGATGAAAAACTGTTTTTT
>13|TRBJ1-6|TRBD1|TRBV30|-
CAWEQGWSSPLHF
TGTGCCTGGGAACAGGGGTGGTCTTCACCCCTCCACTTT
>15|TRBJ2-1|-|TRBV20-1|many
CSARGGLVVSNEQFF
TGCAGTGCCAGGGGGGGACTAGTGGTTAGCAATGAGCAGTTCTTC
>15|TRBJ2-2|-|TRBV20-1|many
CSASPPRARTGELFF
TGCAGTGCCTCCCCCCCCAGGGCCCGGACCGGGGAGCTGTTTTTT
>13|TRBJ2-2|-|TRBV7-2|many
CASSYGATGELFF
TGTGCCAGCAGCTACGGGGCCACCGGGGAGCTGTTTTTT
>12|TRBJ2-1|-|TRBV7-2|many
CASSWDVGEQFF
TGTGCCAGCAGCTGGGACGTCGGTGAGCAGTTCTTC
>14|TRBJ2-1|TRBD1|TRBV10-2|many
CASRPGGDYNEQFF
TGCGCCAGCAGGCCAGGGGGCGACTACAATGAGCAGTTCTTC